The TCR beta chain described here comes from a study of blood T cells in healthy people across ages. Notes on the study in general: Naive T cell percentage showed a strong correlation with TCR beta diversity.

This clonotype was seen a few times. Its matching antigen is unknown. A sample-barcoded 5' primer and a J-beta primer mix were used in a second PCR of roughly 7 to 12 cycles. From the 5' RACE reads, TCRdb called clonotypes with MiXCR, one entry per CDR3 protein. Altogether roughly 800,000 distinct CDR3 sequences are present, about 26% being singletons, with the ten largest covering 3%. The CDR3 loop spans 14 amino acids. Germline CDR1 is SGHRS and CDR2 is YFSETQ. This sample also appeared in a second study, on T cells of mothers and their children.

The sequenced sample was blood. This sequence was found in a boy younger than 18 in good health. The gene calls are TRBV5-1 and TRBJ2-5; D is uncertain. The assigned J gene may be wrong: the sequence end matches TRBJ2-7 better. Here the CDR3 reads CASSLEAATSEQYF. DNA for the CDR3: TGCGCCAGCAGCTTGGAAGCAGCCACCAGCGAGCAGTACTTC.